The rows below give T cell receptor beta chains drawn from one sample of a study of blood T cell repertoires in COVID-19. Assay used: immunoSEQ multiplex PCR; TCRdb lists only in-frame clones, some missing. The sample holds some 78,000 clones, roughly 90% seen once. The sample consisted of peripheral blood. These receptors were collected from a woman aged 80 or over with active or convalescent COVID-19. Each CDR3 is given without its conserved first and last residue.

TRBJ2-1,TRBV7-3,ASSLGQGYNEQF
TRBJ2-2,TRBV7-2,ASSPGLGGYTGELF
TRBJ2-3,TRBV2,ASSQLATQY
TRBJ2-7,TRBV4-2,ASSQESFSYEQY
TRBJ2-6,TRBV7-6,ASSLGQGTSGANVLT
TRBJ2-7,TRBV5-5,ASSWGDTASYEQY
TRBJ2-5,TRBV6-5,ASSYREGAGETQY
TRBJ2-7,TRBV2,ASRGQDRSGREHEQY
TRBJ1-1,TRBV18,ASSPNLDRVTEAF
TRBJ2-2,TRBV6-2/TRBV6-3,ASSYSTLGGELF
TRBJ2-3,TRBV18,ASSPFIALAGATDTQY
TRBJ1-1,TRBV28,ASTPRGIGITEAF
TRBJ1-1,TRBV3-1/TRBV3-2,ASSPRTGNTEAF
TRBJ1-1,TRBV7-2,ASLTARYTEAF
TRBJ2-7,TRBV28,ASRGVLTYEQY
TRBJ2-1,TRBV19,ASSIRTSNYNEQF
TRBJ2-3,TRBV27,ASTKGTSGIRTDTQY
TRBJ2-3,TRBV5-4,ASSLSGRTDTQY
TRBJ2-1,TRBV25-1,ASGSAGSPNEQF
TRBJ1-5,TRBV2,ASNGGNQPQH
TRBJ1-1,TRBV28,ASSLGTGGFTEAF
TRBJ1-6,TRBV30,AWSVLARAASPLH
TRBJ2-1,TRBV7-9,ASSPRDFGDNEQF
TRBJ1-1,TRBV7-9,ASRSRAGDTEAF
TRBJ1-5,TRBV10-3,ATEDRVGKPQH
TRBJ1-5,TRBV19,ASTPGGGVKGNQPQH